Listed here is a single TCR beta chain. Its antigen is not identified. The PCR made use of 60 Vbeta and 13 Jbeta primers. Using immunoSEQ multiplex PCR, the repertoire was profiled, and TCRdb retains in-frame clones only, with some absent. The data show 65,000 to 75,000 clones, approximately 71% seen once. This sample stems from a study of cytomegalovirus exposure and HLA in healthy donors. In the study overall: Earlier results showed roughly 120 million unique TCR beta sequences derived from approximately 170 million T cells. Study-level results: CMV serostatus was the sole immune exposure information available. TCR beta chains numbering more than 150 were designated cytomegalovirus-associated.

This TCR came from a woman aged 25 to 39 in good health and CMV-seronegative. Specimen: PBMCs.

CDR3 sequence reads: CASSLDGGTTDTQYF. Written as DNA, the CDR3 is TGCGCCAGCAGCTTGGACGGGGGGACCACAGATACGCAGTATTTT. The chain joins TRBV5-1 to TRBJ2-3; 7 bases fit TRBD2. V lost 0 bases to trimming and J lost 2 bases; unmatched junction nucleotides: 3. Looked up from germline, CDR1 is SGHRS and CDR2 is YFSETQ. The CDR3 extends over 15 amino acids.